The subject of this entry is one TCR beta chain. What it binds is not known. Both TRBC1 and TRBC2 were covered by a beta constant-region primer of two equimolar oligonucleotides. Four rounds of PCR amplified the ligated cDNA using nested alpha and beta constant-region primers plus SP2. TCRdb re-called the UMI-ligation and nested PCR reads through MiXCR, storing one row per CDR3 protein. The table includes just over 80,000 distinct CDR3 sequences, approximately 9.2% detected once. This sample stems from a study of naive and memory T cell subsets. Study outcomes and limitations: Diversity fell and Gini index rose from naive through CM, EM, EMRA. Especially in CD8 cells, naive repertoires contained a few larger clonotypes, possibly CD45RA-re-expressing memory cells. TCR abundance followed a power law differing between naive and memory subsets.

Alpha and beta libraries were amplified separately from the second PCR onward. With 4 bases removed from V and 5 bases from J, the gap between germline ends came to 12 bases. The CDR3 sequence is 12 residues long. Looked up from germline, CDR1 is DFQATT and CDR2 is SNEGSKA (reference sequence). V and J are TRBV20-1 and TRBJ2-7; D unresolved. Sequenced sample: naive CD8+ T cells from blood. The clonotype originates from a human donor in good health. CDR3 nucleotide sequence: TGCAGTGCTACCATGGGGTCTAACGAGCAGTACTTC. As protein: CSATMGSNEQYF.